These T cell receptor beta chains were read from a single sample in a study of cytomegalovirus exposure and HLA in healthy donors. Using immunoSEQ multiplex PCR, the repertoire was profiled, and TCRdb retains in-frame clones only, with some absent. In the table there are 150,000 to 200,000 clones, almost 80% of which are singletons. Input material: PBMCs. Receptors were obtained from a man over 45 in good health and CMV-seropositive. The CDR3 runs from the conserved cysteine through the conserved F or W. Each record gives: clone size, D gene, J gene, V gene, CDR3 DNA, CDR3 protein. The D gene is left open where the match is weak. Expanded clones are given a class, and other clones once, few, many or no size at all.

.	TRBD1	TRBJ1-3	TRBV7-6	TGTGCCAGCAGCCTGACAGGGGCTGGAAACACCATATATTTT	CASSLTGAGNTIYF
.	.	TRBJ1-1	TRBV2	TGTGCCAGTTCGACAGAGAGGAACACTGAAGCTTTCTTT	CASSTERNTEAFF
.	TRBD2	TRBJ2-5	TRBV11-1	TGTGCCAGCAGCACTAGCGGGGGGTACCAAGAGACCCAGTACTTC	CASSTSGGYQETQYF
.	.	TRBJ2-1	TRBV4-2	TGTGCCAGCAGTCAAGATATGGGCAGCTACAATGAGCAGTTCTTC	CASSQDMGSYNEQFF
once	.	TRBJ1-1	TRBV7-2	TGTGCCAGCAGCAGAGTCGGCACTGAAGCTTTCTTT	CASSRVGTEAFF
.	.	TRBJ1-5	TRBV4-1	TGCGCCAGCAGCCAAGATGAGTCTCCTCAGCCCCAGCATTTT	CASSQDESPQPQHF
.	.	TRBJ1-1	TRBV29-1	TGCAGCGTTGAGGGCAGGTTGAACACTGAAGCTTTCTTT	CSVEGRLNTEAFF
.	TRBD1	TRBJ1-5	TRBV7-2	TGTGCCAGCAGCCGACGGACAGGGGTTAACAATCAGCCCCAGCATTTT	CASSRRTGVNNQPQHF
.	TRBD1	TRBJ1-3	TRBV5-5	TGTGCCAGCAGCTTGTCTCGACAGGGGTCAGGAAACACCATATATTTT	CASSLSRQGSGNTIYF
.	TRBD2	TRBJ2-5	TRBV7-3	TGTGCCAGCAGCTTAAATGGGTTGCGGGGGGGCCTCCAAGAGACCCAGTACTTC	CASSLNGLRGGLQETQYF
.	TRBD2	TRBJ2-1	TRBV27	TGTGCCAGCAGTTTGGGGCGGGGACTAAACAATGAGCAGTTCTTC	CASSLGRGLNNEQFF
.	TRBD1	TRBJ1-3	TRBV6-5	TGTGCCAGCAGTTTTCGCCGGGACAGGGCTGGAAACACCATATATTTT	CASSFRRDRAGNTIYF
.	.	TRBJ1-1	TRBV28	TGTGCCAGCAGCCCGGTCAGGTCCCGCGCTGAAGCTTTCTTT	CASSPVRSRAEAFF
.	.	TRBJ2-2	TRBV5-1	TGCGCCAGCAGCCCCCTGGGGGGGGCAGACACCGGGGAGCTGTTTTTT	CASSPLGGADTGELFF
.	TRBD1	TRBJ1-1	TRBV28	TGTGCCAGCAGTTTATTGGGGACAGGGTATAACACTGAAGCTTTCTTT	CASSLLGTGYNTEAFF
once	TRBD1	TRBJ2-4	TRBV4-1	TGCGCCAGCAAGCCAGGGGGCGGGGACAGGGCAAACATTCAGTACTTC	CASKPGGGDRANIQYF
.	.	TRBJ2-7	TRBV7-9	TGTTCCAGTAGGGGGGGCGGCTACGAGCAGTACTTC	CSSRGGGYEQYF
.	.	TRBJ2-5	TRBV19	TGTGCCAGTAGTAGCCTCAGGGGACCTACGGGCCAAGAGACCCAGTACTTC	CASSSLRGPTGQETQYF
.	.	TRBJ1-1	TRBV15	TGTGCCACCAGCAGAGATTGGGGGGGCCCGGGGACTGAAGCTTTCTTT	CATSRDWGGPGTEAFF
once	TRBD1	TRBJ2-3	TRBV28	TGTGCCAGCAGCCTGACAGGGGCTACGCAGTATTTT	CASSLTGATQYF
once	.	TRBJ2-7	TRBV6-1	TGTGCCAGCAATCGACAGGCTGGTTCCTACGAGCAGTACTTC	CASNRQAGSYEQYF
.	.	TRBJ1-2	TRBV28	TGTGCCAGCAGTCCACGCACAGGACCCTATGGCTACACCTTC	CASSPRTGPYGYTF
few	.	TRBJ1-1	TRBV5-1	TGCGCCAGCAGCTTGGAGGGAGGTTTGACTGAAGCTTTCTTT	CASSLEGGLTEAFF
.	TRBD2	TRBJ2-5	TRBV7-2	TGTGCCAGCAGCTTAGCGGGGGGGCAAGAGACCCAGTACTTC	CASSLAGGQETQYF
.	TRBD2	TRBJ2-1	TRBV15	TGTGCCACCAGCGGTAGCGGGGGCTTCTACAATGAGCAGTTCTTC	CATSGSGGFYNEQFF
.	.	TRBJ2-2	TRBV10-2	TGCGCCAGCAGTGAATCCAGGAACACCGGGGAGCTGTTTTTT	CASSESRNTGELFF
few	.	TRBJ2-3	TRBV7-9	TGTGCCAGCAGCTTCTTAACAGATACGCAGTATTTT	CASSFLTDTQYF
.	.	TRBJ1-3	TRBV7-6	TGTGCCAGCATCCCCGACAGATCTGGAAACACCATATATTTT	CASIPDRSGNTIYF
.	.	TRBJ1-2	TRBV18	TGTGCCAGCTCACCACCGGGGGCCGGTGGCTACACCTTC	CASSPPGAGGYTF
once	TRBD1	TRBJ2-1	TRBV5-1	TGCGCCAGCAGCTTGGGGGACAGAAGCAATGAGCAGTTCTTC	CASSLGDRSNEQFF
.	.	TRBJ1-2	TRBV2	TGTGCCAGCAGCCCGGGAGACAACTATGGCTACACCTTC	CASSPGDNYGYTF
.	.	TRBJ2-1	TRBV11-2	TGTGCCAGCAGCCCAGGGGTAGGGGCCAATGAGCAGTTCTTC	CASSPGVGANEQFF
.	TRBD1	TRBJ1-2	TRBV15	TGTGCCACCAGCCGAAGACAGGGGGCTAGTGATGGCTACACCTTC	CATSRRQGASDGYTF
.	.	TRBJ2-6	TRBV7-9	TGTGCCAGCAGCGGGAGGAACTCTGGGGCCAACGTCCTGACTTTC	CASSGRNSGANVLTF
.	.	TRBJ2-1	TRBV6-4	TGTGCCAGCAGGGGACAAGAGGACAATGAGCAGTTCTTC	CASRGQEDNEQFF
.	TRBD1	TRBJ1-1	TRBV19	TGTGCCAGTAGTGTGGGACAGACGAACACTGAAGCTTTCTTT	CASSVGQTNTEAFF
.	TRBD1	TRBJ1-1	TRBV28	TGTGCCAGCAGTTCAACGACAGGGGGGTCCACTGAAGCTTTCTTT	CASSSTTGGSTEAFF
.	TRBD1	TRBJ1-1	TRBV10-3	TGTGCCATCAGGAGGACAGGCGACACTGAAGCTTTCTTT	CAIRRTGDTEAFF
.	TRBD1	TRBJ1-2	TRBV29-1	TGCAGCGTCAAGGGGGCCAGTAACTATAGCTACACCTTC	CSVKGASNYSYTF
.	.	TRBJ1-4	TRBV4-2	TGTGCCAGCAGCCAAGCCCGCGGACAGTTAAATGAAAAACTGTTTTTT	CASSQARGQLNEKLFF
.	.	TRBJ1-3	TRBV27	TGTGCCAGCAGTGACAAAGGAGGGGACACCATATATTTT	CASSDKGGDTIYF
.	.	TRBJ1-5	TRBV30	TGTGCCTGGAGTCTAGACAGTAATCAGCCCCAGCATTTT	CAWSLDSNQPQHF
.	TRBD1	TRBJ1-1	TRBV6-5	TGTGCCAGCAGGAGGGACAGGGGCCCTGAAGCTTTCTTT	CASRRDRGPEAFF
.	.	TRBJ2-2	TRBV6-1	TGTGCCAGCAGGACAGGACCGAAAAACACCGGGGAGCTGTTTTTT	CASRTGPKNTGELFF